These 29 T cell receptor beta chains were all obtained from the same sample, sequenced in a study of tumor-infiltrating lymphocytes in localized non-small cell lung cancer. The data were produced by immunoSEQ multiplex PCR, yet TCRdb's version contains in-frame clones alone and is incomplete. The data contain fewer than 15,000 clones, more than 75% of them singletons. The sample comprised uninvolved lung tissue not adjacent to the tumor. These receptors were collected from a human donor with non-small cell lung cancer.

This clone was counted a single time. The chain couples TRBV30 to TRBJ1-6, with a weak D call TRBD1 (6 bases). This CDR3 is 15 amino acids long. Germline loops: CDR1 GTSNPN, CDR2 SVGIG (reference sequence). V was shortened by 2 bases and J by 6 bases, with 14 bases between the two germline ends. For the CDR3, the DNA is TGTGCCTGGAGTCCCTCGACAGGAGCTAATTCACCCCTCCACTTT. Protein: CAWSPSTGANSPLHF.

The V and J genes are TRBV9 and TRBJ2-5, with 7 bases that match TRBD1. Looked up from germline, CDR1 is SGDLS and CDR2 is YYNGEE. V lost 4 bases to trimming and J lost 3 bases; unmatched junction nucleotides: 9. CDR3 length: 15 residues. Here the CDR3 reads CASSFLGTAEETQYF. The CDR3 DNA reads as TGTGCCAGCAGCTTCCTAGGGACAGCAGAAGAGACCCAGTACTTC.

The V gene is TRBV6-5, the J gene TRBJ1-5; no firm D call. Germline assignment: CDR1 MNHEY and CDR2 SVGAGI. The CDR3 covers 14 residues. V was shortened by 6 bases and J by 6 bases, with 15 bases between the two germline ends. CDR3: CASSGIRDRQPQHF. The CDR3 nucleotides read TGTGCCAGCAGCGGGATCCGAGACCGTCAGCCCCAGCATTTT.

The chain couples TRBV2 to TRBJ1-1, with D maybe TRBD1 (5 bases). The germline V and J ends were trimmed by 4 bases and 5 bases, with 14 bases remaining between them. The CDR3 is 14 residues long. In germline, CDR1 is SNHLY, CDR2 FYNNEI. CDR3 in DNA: TGTGCCAGCAGTGGGGGGGGGAGAGGGACTGAAGCTTTCTTT. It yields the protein CASSGGGRGTEAFF.

The CDR3 DNA follows: TGCGCCAGCAGCGCGCCCAAGCTAGCGCTTAGCACAGATACGCAGTATTTT. It translates to CASSAPKLALSTDTQYF. The chain couples TRBV5-1 to TRBJ2-3; possible D gene TRBD2, 6 bases. The V and J ends lost 4 bases and 0 bases respectively, with 18 bases between them. This CDR3 has 17 residues. The V gene's germline CDR1 is SGHRS and CDR2 YFSETQ. Complete variable domain (other parts from reference TRBV5-1 and TRBJ2-3): KAGVTQTPRYLIKTRGQQVTLSCSPISGHRSVSWYQQTPGQGLQFLFEYFSETQRNKGNFPGRFSGRQFSNSRSEMNVSTLELGDSALYLCASSAPKLALSTDTQYFGPGTRLTVL.

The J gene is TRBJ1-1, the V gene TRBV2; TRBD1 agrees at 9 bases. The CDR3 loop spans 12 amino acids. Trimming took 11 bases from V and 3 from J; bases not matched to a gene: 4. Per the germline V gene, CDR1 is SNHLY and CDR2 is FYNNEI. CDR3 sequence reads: CALRDRDTEAFF. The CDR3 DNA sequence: TGTGCCCTTCGGGACAGGGACACTGAAGCTTTCTTT.

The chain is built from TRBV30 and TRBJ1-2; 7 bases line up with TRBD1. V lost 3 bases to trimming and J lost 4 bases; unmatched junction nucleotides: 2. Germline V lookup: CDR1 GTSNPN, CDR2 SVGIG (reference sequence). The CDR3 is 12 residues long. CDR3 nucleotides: TGTGCCTGGAGCGGGACAGCCTATGGCTACACCTTC. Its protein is CAWSGTAYGYTF.

CDR3 amino acids: CSADSLAVRTDTQYF. The CDR3 DNA reads as TGCAGCGCTGATTCCTTAGCGGTTCGCACAGATACGCAGTATTTT. This sequence joins TRBV29-1 and TRBJ2-3, with D possibly TRBD2 on 6 matching bases. The CDR3 runs to 15 residues. Per the germline V gene, CDR1 is SQVTM and CDR2 is ANQGSEA. Trimming took 7 bases from V and 1 from J, leaving 18 bases between them.

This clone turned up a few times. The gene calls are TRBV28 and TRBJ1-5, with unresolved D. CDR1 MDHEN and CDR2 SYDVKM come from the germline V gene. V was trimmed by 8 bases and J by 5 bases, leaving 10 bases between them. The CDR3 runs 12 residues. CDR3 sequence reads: CASRQAYQPQHF. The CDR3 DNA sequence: TGTGCCAGCCGCCAGGCCTATCAGCCCCAGCATTTT.

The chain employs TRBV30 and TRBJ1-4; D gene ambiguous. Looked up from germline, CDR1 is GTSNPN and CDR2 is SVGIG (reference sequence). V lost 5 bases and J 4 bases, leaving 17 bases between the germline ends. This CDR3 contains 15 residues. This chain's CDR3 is CAWSLQTTFNEKLFF. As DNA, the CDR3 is TGTGCCTGGTCCCTACAGACCACTTTTAATGAAAAACTGTTTTTT.

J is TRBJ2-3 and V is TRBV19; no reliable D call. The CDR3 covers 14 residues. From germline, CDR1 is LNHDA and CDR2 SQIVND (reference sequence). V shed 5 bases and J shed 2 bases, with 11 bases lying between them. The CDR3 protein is CASSSRFATDTQYF. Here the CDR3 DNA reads TGTGCCAGTAGTTCCCGATTTGCCACAGATACGCAGTATTTT.

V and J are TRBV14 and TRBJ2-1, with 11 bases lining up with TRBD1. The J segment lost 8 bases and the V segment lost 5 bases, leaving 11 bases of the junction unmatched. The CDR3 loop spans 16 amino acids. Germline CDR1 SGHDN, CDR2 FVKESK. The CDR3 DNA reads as TGTGCCAGCAGCTTACCCGGGACAGGGGGAACCCATGAGCAGTTCTTC. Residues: CASSLPGTGGTHEQFF.

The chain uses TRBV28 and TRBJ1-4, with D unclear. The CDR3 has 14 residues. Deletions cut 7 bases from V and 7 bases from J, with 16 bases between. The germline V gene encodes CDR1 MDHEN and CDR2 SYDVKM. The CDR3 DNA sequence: TGTGCCAGCACCACTCGCGGTCGCGTTGAAAAACTGTTTTTT. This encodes CASTTRGRVEKLFF.

The CDR3 here is CASSFTGTPAEAFF. CDR3 sequence (DNA): TGCGCCAGCAGCTTTACAGGTACTCCGGCTGAAGCTTTCTTT. The rearrangement links TRBV5-1 to TRBJ1-1, with D tentatively TRBD1 (5 bases). The CDR3 is made up of 14 amino acids. Per germline, CDR1 SGHRS and CDR2 YFSETQ. V was clipped by 2 bases and J by 6 bases, with 14 bases between them.

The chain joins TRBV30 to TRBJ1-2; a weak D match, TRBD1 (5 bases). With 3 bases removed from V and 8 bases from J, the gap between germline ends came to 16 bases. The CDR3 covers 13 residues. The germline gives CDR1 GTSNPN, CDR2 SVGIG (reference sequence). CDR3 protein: CAWSPRDLGGYTF. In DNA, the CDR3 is TGTGCCTGGAGCCCTCGGGACTTAGGAGGCTACACCTTC. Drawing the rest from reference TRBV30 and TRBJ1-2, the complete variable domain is SQTIHQWPATLVQPVGSPLSLECTVEGTSNPNLYWYRQAAGRGLQLLFYSVGIGQISSEVPQNLSASRPQDRQFILSSKKLLLSDSGFYLCAWSPRDLGGYTFGSGTRLTVV.

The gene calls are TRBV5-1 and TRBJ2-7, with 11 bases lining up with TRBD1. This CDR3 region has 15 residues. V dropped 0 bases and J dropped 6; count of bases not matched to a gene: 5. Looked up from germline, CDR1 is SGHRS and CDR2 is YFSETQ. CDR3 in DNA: TGCGCCAGCAGCTTGGATGGGACAGGGGGGCGCGAGCAGTACTTC. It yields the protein CASSLDGTGGREQYF.

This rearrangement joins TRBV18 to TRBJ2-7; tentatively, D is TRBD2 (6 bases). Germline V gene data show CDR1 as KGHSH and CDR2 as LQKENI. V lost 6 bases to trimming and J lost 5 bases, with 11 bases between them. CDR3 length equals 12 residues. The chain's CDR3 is CASSRSGDEQYF. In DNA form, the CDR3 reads TGTGCCAGCTCGCGTTCGGGGGACGAGCAGTACTTC.

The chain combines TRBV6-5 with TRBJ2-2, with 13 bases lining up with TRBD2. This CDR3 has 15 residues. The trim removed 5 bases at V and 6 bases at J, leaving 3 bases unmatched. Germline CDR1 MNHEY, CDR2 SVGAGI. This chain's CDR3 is CASSGLAGDSGELFF. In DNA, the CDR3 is TGTGCCAGCAGTGGACTAGCGGGAGACTCCGGGGAGCTGTTTTTT.

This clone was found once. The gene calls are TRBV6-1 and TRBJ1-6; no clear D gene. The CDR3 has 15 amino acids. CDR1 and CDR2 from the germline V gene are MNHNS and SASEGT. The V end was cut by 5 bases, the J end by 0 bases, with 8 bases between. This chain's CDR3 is CASSPESSYNSPLHF. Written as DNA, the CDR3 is TGTGCCAGCAGTCCAGAGAGCTCCTATAATTCACCCCTCCACTTT.

CDR3 coding DNA: TGTGCCAGCAGGGCTGGACAGGGCGGGGAGACCCAGTACTTC. Translating it yields CASRAGQGGETQYF. The chain uses TRBV7-8 and TRBJ2-5; 8 bases fit TRBD1. CDR1 SGHVS and CDR2 FQNEAQ come from the germline V gene. The junction had 8 bases not matched to a gene; V was cut back by 6 bases and J by 5 bases. This CDR3 has 14 amino acids.

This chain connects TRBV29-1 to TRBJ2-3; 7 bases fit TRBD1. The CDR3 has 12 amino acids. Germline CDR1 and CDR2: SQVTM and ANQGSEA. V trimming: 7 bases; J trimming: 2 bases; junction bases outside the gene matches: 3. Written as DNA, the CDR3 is TGCAGCGCCGACAGGGCCACAGATACGCAGTATTTT. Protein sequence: CSADRATDTQYF.

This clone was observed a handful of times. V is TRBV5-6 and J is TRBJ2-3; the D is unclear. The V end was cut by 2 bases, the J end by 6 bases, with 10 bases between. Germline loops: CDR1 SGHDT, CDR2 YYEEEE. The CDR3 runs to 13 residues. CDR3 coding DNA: TGTGCCAGCAGCTTCCGCCCGGCGGATACGCAGTATTTT. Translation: CASSFRPADTQYF.

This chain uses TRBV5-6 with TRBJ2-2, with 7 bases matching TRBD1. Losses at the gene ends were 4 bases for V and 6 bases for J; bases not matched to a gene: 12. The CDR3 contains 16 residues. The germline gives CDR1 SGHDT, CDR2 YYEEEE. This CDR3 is CASSSLLGTEAGELFF. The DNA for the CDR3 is TGTGCCAGCAGCAGCCTCCTCGGGACAGAAGCCGGGGAGCTGTTTTTT.

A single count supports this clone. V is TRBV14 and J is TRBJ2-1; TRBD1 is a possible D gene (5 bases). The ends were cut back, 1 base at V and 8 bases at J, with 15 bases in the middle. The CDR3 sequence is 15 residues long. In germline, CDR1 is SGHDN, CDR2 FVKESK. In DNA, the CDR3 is TGTGCCAGCAGCCAAGGCCCAGGGCGTAGGGATGAGCAGTTCTTC. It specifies CASSQGPGRRDEQFF. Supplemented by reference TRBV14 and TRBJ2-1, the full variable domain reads EAGVTQFPSHSVIEKGQTVTLRCDPISGHDNLYWYRRVMGKEIKFLLHFVKESKQDESGMPNNRFLAERTGGTYSTLKVQPAELEDSGVYFCASSQGPGRRDEQFFGPGTRLTVL.

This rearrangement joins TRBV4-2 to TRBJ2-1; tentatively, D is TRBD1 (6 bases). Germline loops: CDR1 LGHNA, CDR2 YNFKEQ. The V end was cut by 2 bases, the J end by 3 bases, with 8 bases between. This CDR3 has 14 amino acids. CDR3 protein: CASSQRGGYNEQFF. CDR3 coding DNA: TGTGCCAGCAGCCAAAGAGGGGGCTACAATGAGCAGTTCTTC.

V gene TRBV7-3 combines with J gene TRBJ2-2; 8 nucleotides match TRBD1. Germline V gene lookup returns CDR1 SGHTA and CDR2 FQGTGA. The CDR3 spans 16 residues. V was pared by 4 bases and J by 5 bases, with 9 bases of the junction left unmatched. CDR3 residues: CASSSRGRVGTGELFF. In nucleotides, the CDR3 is TGTGCCAGCAGCTCCAGGGGGCGAGTGGGGACCGGGGAGCTGTTTTTT. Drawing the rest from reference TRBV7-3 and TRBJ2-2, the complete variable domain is GAGVSQTPSNKVTEKGKYVELRCDPISGHTALYWYRQSLGQGPEFLIYFQGTGAADDSGLPNDRFFAVRPEGSVSTLKIQRTERGDSAVYLCASSSRGRVGTGELFFGEGSRLTVL.

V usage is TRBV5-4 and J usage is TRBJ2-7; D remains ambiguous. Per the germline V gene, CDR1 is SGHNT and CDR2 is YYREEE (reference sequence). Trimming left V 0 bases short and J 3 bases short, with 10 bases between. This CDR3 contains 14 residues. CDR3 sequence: CASSLVSKRYEQYF. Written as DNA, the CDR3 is TGTGCCAGCAGCTTGGTCAGTAAGCGCTACGAGCAGTACTTC.

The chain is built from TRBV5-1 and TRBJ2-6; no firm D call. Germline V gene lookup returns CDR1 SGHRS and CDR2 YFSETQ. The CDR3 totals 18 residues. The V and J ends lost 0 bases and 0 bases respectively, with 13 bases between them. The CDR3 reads CASSLGQALSSGANVLTF. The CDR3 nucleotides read TGCGCCAGCAGCTTGGGTCAGGCACTAAGCTCTGGGGCCAACGTCCTGACTTTC.

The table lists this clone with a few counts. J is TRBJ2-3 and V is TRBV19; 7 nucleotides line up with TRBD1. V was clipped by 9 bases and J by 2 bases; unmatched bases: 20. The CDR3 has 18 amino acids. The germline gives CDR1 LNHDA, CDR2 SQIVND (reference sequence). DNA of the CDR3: TGTGCCAGCCAAAGCGACGAGGGGGCAGCATCCTTCACAGATACGCAGTATTTT. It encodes CASQSDEGAASFTDTQYF.